This entry is about one T cell receptor beta chain. The target antigen is unknown. Use of 60 Vbeta and 13 Jbeta primers characterized the PCR. Sequenced by immunoSEQ multiplex PCR; TCRdb stores in-frame clones only, minus some. The sample carries about 150,000 clones, approximately 71% recorded once. The data were taken from a study of cytomegalovirus exposure and HLA in healthy donors. Across the study: About 80 million unique TCRs from HLA-typed donors were held in an early data release.

The junction had 1 base not matched to a gene; V was cut back by 0 bases and J by 7 bases. Germline V gene sequence: CDR1 LNHNV, CDR2 YYDKDF (reference sequence). The CDR3 spans 13 residues. The study, taken as a whole, reports: Certain indistinguishable V segments, among them TRBV6-2 and TRBV6-3, were excluded.

The specimen was PBMCs. This sequence was found in a man between 18 and 35 years old in good health and CMV-seropositive. The V call is TRBV15, the J call TRBJ1-1; TRBD1 matches at 8 bases. The CDR3 region is CATSREDRGEAFF. Here the CDR3 DNA reads TGTGCCACCAGCAGAGAAGACAGGGGTGAAGCTTTCTTT. Complete variable domain (other parts from reference TRBV15 and TRBJ1-1): DAMVIQNPRYQVTQFGKPVTLSCSQTLNHNVMYWYQQKSSQAPKLLFHYYDKDFNNEADTPDNFQSRRPNTSFCFLDIRSPGLGDTAMYLCATSREDRGEAFFGQGTRLTVV.